One and the same sample provided the 14 T cell receptor beta chains below, sequenced in a study of cytomegalovirus exposure and HLA in healthy donors. The PCR was carried out with 60 Vbeta primers and 13 Jbeta primers. Data came from immunoSEQ multiplex PCR; TCRdb stores just in-frame clones and leaves some out. The table has around 110,000 clones, about two thirds seen once. Sequenced input: PBMCs. These receptors were collected from a female donor in good health and CMV-seronegative.

The V gene is TRBV18, the J gene TRBJ1-2, with 9 nucleotides matching TRBD1. This CDR3 has 15 residues. Trimming took 1 base from V and 8 from J; bases not matched to a gene: 8. CDR1 is KGHSH and CDR2 is LQKENI in the germline V gene. This chain's CDR3 is CASSPQDRGAVGYTF. CDR3 sequence (DNA): TGTGCCAGCTCACCACAGGACAGGGGAGCGGTCGGCTACACCTTC.

The chain employs TRBV18 and TRBJ2-1; TRBD1 aligns across 9 bases. This CDR3 spans 17 amino acids. Per germline, CDR1 KGHSH and CDR2 LQKENI. Unmatched junction bases numbered 19, after V lost 8 bases and J lost 8 bases. CDR3 protein: CASTKPGQGRAWDEQFF. The DNA for the CDR3 is TGTGCCAGCACTAAACCGGGACAGGGACGTGCATGGGATGAGCAGTTCTTC.

This clone has only a few counts. This chain links TRBV12-5 with TRBJ1-1; 8 bases are a match to TRBD1. J gave up 5 bases and V 5 bases, and 4 bases lay outside the gene matches. This CDR3 is built from 13 residues. CDR1 is LGHNT and CDR2 is FRNRAP in the germline V gene. The CDR3 nucleotides read TGTGCTAGTGGTGAACAGGGGGGGACTGAAGCTTTCTTT. Translated, it gives CASGEQGGTEAFF.

This chain joins TRBV19 and TRBJ1-2; TRBD1 matches 10 bases. The V gene's germline CDR1 is LNHDA and CDR2 SQIVND (reference sequence). The CDR3 consists of 13 residues. The V and J ends lost 8 bases and 7 bases, in that order; junction bases with no gene match: 7. CDR3 in DNA: TGTGCCAGTTTTAGGACAGGGGGGTTTGGCTACACCTTC. It codes for CASFRTGGFGYTF. Complete variable domain (other parts from reference TRBV19 and TRBJ1-2): DGGITQSPKYLFRKEGQNVTLSCEQNLNHDAMYWYRQDPGQGLRLIYYSQIVNDFQKGDIAEGYSVSREKKESFPLTVTSAQKNPTAFYLCASFRTGGFGYTFGSGTRLTVV.

The DNA for the CDR3 is TGTGCCATCAGTGCTAAGCGGGAGAATGAGCAGTTCTTC. Protein product: CAISAKRENEQFF. The genes are TRBV10-3 and TRBJ2-1; 8 positions match TRBD2. The trim removed 4 bases at V and 7 bases at J, leaving 3 bases unmatched. The CDR3 loop spans 13 amino acids. From germline, CDR1 is ENHRY and CDR2 SYGVKD.

The chain is built from TRBV19 and TRBJ2-2; D gene unclear. V was pared by 6 bases and J by 6 bases, with 8 bases between. The length of the CDR3 is 12 residues. Germline-derived CDR1 and CDR2 are LNHDA and SQIVND (reference sequence). The CDR3 nucleotides are TGTGCCAGTAGGGCTCGGGCCGGGGAGCTGTTTTTT. Its translation: CASRARAGELFF.

The chain joins TRBV19 to TRBJ1-5; no clear D gene. The CDR3 has 15 residues. The V gene's germline CDR1 is LNHDA and CDR2 SQIVND (reference sequence). V gave up 5 bases and J gave up 4 bases, with 15 bases separating them. The CDR3 loop is CASSLLQAGNQPQHF. CDR3 in DNA: TGTGCCAGTAGTCTCCTACAAGCGGGGAATCAGCCCCAGCATTTT.

This clone was picked up a small number of times. This rearrangement joins TRBV27 to TRBJ2-1; the match to TRBD2 covers 12 bases. Germline loops: CDR1 MNHEY, CDR2 SMNVEV (reference sequence). This CDR3 contains 14 residues. Unmatched junction bases numbered 2, after V lost 7 bases and J lost 4 bases. The CDR3, as DNA: TGTGCCAGCACCCTAGCGGGAGGGTACAATGAGCAGTTCTTC. It encodes CASTLAGGYNEQFF.

The chain has TRBV27 and TRBJ2-5, with TRBD2 matching 10 bases. With V trimmed by 3 bases and J by 7 bases, 14 bases remained unmatched. Germline-derived CDR1 and CDR2 are MNHEY and SMNVEV (reference sequence). The CDR3 consists of 17 residues. As DNA, the CDR3 is TGTGCCAGCAGTTTCCGAGGCGGGGGACTAGCGTACGGGACCCAGTACTTC. Amino acids: CASSFRGGGLAYGTQYF.

This chain joins TRBV5-1 and TRBJ2-4; a possible D gene is TRBD2 (5 bases). V was shortened by 0 bases and J by 1 base, with 11 bases between the two germline ends. The germline V gene has CDR1 SGHRS and CDR2 YFSETQ. The CDR3 loop spans 16 amino acids. CDR3 sequence: CASSLGGNWAKNIQYF. The CDR3 region has the DNA TGCGCCAGCAGCTTGGGAGGGAATTGGGCCAAAAACATTCAGTACTTC.

Worth noting for this clone: This may be a read error, as it is one base from a much larger clone. In the same sample, other DNA sequences code for this CDR3. J is TRBJ1-2 and V is TRBV6-5; TRBD1 is a possible D gene (5 bases). Germline V gene sequence: CDR1 MNHEY, CDR2 SVGAGI. The CDR3 runs to 12 residues. The CDR3 region is CASTNPRGGYTF. In DNA form, the CDR3 reads TGTGCCAGCACCAACCCAAGGGGTGGCTACACCTTT.

The rearrangement uses TRBV21-1 and TRBJ2-7; TRBD2, the table's D call, was not compared with the DNA. TRBV21-1 is recorded as a pseudogene. The CDR3 sequence is 14 residues long. CDR3 loop: CASSPRGSSYEQYF. In DNA, the CDR3 is TGTGCCAGCAGCCCGCGGGGGTCCTCCTACGAGCAGTACTTC.

The chain carries TRBV6-5 and TRBJ2-3, with D possibly matching TRBD2 (6 bases). From germline, CDR1 is MNHEY and CDR2 SVGAGI. V was shortened by 4 bases and J by 0 bases, with 11 bases between the two germline ends. The CDR3 runs to 15 residues. In nucleotides, the CDR3 is TGTGCCAGCAGTTCAGCGGGTCCTAGCACAGATACGCAGTATTTT. This gives the protein CASSSAGPSTDTQYF.

This clone was counted between two and nine times. The chain carries TRBV28 and TRBJ1-3; no definite D call. Germline CDR1 and CDR2: MDHEN and SYDVKM. The length of the CDR3 is 15 residues. V was shortened by 3 bases and J by 0 bases, with 9 bases between the two germline ends. The CDR3 sequence is CASSFATSSGNTIYF. For the CDR3, the DNA is TGTGCCAGCAGTTTCGCCACAAGCTCTGGAAACACCATATATTTT.